What follows is one T cell receptor (beta chain) and its context. The antigen remains undetermined. The CDR3 spans 12 residues. Trimming took 6 bases from V and 1 from J, leaving 6 bases between them. From germline, CDR1 is MGHRA and CDR2 YSYEKL. In TCRdb, the reads were re-called with MiXCR into one record per CDR3 protein. The sample includes around 140,000 distinct CDR3 sequences, roughly 32% of them seen just once. This specimen comes from a study of T cell repertoires in cytomegalovirus infection. Study-wide findings and caveats: HLA-C-restricted TCR beta clonotypes specific for CMV led the ex vivo response.

The TCR sequence derives from a human donor in good health (CMV status not recorded). Some clones in this sample may be carry-over from other donors' samples. This chain connects TRBV4-1 to TRBJ1-1; D unclear. Specimen: CD8+ T cells from cultured PBMCs, collected from culture after CMV antigen stimulation. The CDR3 DNA reads TGCGCCAGCAGTTGGGAGAACACTGAAGCTTTCTTT. Amino acid sequence: CASSWENTEAFF.